This T cell receptor beta chain comes out of a study of read filtering for tumor transcriptome and immune sequencing. This clonotype was observed many times. This library used roughly 400 ng RNA and molecular barcoded adaptors spanning alpha/delta and beta/gamma chains. Each CDR3 protein gets one entry after TCRdb re-called the reads with MiXCR. Of under 50,000 distinct CDR3 sequences listed, around 15% were seen once; the top ten hold 25% to 30%. This CDR3 has 15 residues. Germline loops: CDR1 MNHEY, CDR2 SVGAGI. Germline trimming cut 2 bases from V and 6 bases from J; bases unmatched to any gene: 8.

This TCR derives from a donor at least 40 years old with multiple myeloma. Sequenced material: a population of CD138-negative cells sorted from bone marrow. J is TRBJ1-2 and V is TRBV6-5, with 8 bases lining up with TRBD1. CDR3 amino acids: CASSYISPGQDGYTF. Here the CDR3 DNA reads TGTGCCAGCAGTTACATCTCCCCGGGACAGGATGGCTACACCTTC.